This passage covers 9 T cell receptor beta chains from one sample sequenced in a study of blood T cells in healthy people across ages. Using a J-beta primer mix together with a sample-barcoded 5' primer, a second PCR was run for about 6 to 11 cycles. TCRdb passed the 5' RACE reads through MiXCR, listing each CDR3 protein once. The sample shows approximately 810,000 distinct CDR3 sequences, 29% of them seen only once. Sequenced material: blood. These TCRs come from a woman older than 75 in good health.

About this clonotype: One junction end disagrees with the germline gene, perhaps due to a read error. CDR3 coding DNA: TGCAGTGCCCCTAGGACAGGGGCCCCCGTGAATTCACCTCTCCACTTT. Amino acid sequence: CSAPRTGAPVNSPLHF. The V call is TRBV20-1, the J call TRBJ1-6; 9 nucleotides align to TRBD1. Germline CDR1 and CDR2: DFQATT and SNEGSKA (reference sequence). This CDR3 comprises 16 residues.

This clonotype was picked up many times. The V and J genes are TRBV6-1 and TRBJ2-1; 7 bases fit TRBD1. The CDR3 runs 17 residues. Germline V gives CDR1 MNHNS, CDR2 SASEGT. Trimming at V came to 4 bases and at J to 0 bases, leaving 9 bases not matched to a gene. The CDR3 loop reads CASSAFATGISYNEQFF. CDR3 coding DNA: TGTGCCAGCAGTGCTTTCGCGACAGGGATCTCCTACAATGAGCAGTTCTTC.

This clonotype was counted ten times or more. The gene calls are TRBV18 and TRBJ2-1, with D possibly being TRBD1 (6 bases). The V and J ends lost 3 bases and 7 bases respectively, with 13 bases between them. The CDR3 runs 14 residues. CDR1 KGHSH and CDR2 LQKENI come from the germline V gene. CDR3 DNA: TGTGCCAGCTCACCCCCAGTCACAGGGAATGAGCAGTTCTTC. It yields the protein CASSPPVTGNEQFF.

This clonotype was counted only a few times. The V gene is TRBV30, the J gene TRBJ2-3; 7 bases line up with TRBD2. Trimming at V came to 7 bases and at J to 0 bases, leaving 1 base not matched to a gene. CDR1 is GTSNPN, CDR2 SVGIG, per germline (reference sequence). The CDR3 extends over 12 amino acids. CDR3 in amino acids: CASGLSTDTQYF. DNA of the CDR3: TGTGCCTCGGGACTAAGCACAGATACGCAGTATTTT.

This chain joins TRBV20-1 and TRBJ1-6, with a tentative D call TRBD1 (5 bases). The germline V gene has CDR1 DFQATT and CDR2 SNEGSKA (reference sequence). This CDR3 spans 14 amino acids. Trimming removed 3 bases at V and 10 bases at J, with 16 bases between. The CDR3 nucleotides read TGCAGTGCTAGTCGAGGGCAGGGTGGATCACCCCTCCACTTT. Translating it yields CSASRGQGGSPLHF.

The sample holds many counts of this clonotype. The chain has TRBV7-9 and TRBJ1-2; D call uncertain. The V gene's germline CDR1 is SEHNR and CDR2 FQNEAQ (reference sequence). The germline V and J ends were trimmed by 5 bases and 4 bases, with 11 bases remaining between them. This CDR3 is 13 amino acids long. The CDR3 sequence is CASSPSPSYGYTF. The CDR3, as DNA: TGTGCCAGCAGCCCATCACCCAGCTATGGCTACACCTTC.

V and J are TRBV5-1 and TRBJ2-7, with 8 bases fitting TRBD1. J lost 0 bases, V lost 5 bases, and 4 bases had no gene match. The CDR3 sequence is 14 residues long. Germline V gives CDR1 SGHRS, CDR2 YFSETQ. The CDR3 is CASRNGTGSYEQYF. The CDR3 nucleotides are TGCGCCAGCAGAAACGGGACAGGCTCCTACGAGCAGTACTTC.

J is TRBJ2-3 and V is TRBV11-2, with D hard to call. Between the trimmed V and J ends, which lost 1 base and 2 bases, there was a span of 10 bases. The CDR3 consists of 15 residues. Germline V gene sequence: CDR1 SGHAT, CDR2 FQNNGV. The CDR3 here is CASSLADSNTDTQYF. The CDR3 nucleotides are TGTGCCAGCAGCTTAGCTGACTCGAACACAGATACGCAGTATTTT.

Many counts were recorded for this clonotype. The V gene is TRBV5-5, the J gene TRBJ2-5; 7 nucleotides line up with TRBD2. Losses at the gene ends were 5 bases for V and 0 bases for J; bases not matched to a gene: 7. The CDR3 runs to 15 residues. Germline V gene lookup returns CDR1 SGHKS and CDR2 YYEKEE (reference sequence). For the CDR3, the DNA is TGTGCCAGCAGGGGCGGGAGCGCCCACCAAGAGACCCAGTACTTC. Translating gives CASRGGSAHQETQYF. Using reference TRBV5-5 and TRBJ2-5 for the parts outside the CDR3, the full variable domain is DAGVTQSPTHLIKTRGQQVTLRCSPISGHKSVSWYQQVLGQGPQFIFQYYEKEERGRGNFPDRFSARQFPNYSSELNVNALLLGDSALYLCASRGGSAHQETQYFGPGTRLLVL.